The clone carrying this T cell receptor (beta chain) was picked up a small number of times. Trimming stripped 6 bases from V and 4 bases from J, with 18 bases between. This CDR3 is built from 15 residues. Germline CDR1 LNHDA, CDR2 SQIVND (reference sequence). These data are taken from a study of blood T cell repertoires in COVID-19. The protocol was immunoSEQ multiplex PCR, while the TCRdb copy is restricted to in-frame clones and leaves out a portion. The table has 200,000 to 250,000 clones, roughly four fifths seen once. The chain combines TRBV19 with TRBJ1-2; possibly TRBD1 for D (6 bases). This sequence originates from a woman aged 18-35 years with acute or convalescent COVID-19. The sample comprised peripheral blood. CDR3 loop: CASRTTGTTTYGYTF. The CDR3 DNA sequence: TGTGCCAGTAGGACCACAGGGACCACTACCTATGGCTACACCTTC.